This T cell receptor (beta chain) was captured in a study of blood T cell repertoires in COVID-19. This clone was observed once. This CDR3 region has 15 residues. Losses at the gene ends were 2 bases for V and 4 bases for J; bases not matched to a gene: 5. CDR1 is LNHNV and CDR2 is YYDKDF in the germline V gene (reference sequence). The data were produced by immunoSEQ multiplex PCR, yet TCRdb's version contains in-frame clones alone and is incomplete. The top ten hold less than 6% of the sample, which has approximately 360,000 clones, 75% to 90% seen once. The rearrangement uses TRBV15 and TRBJ1-1, with 9 bases lining up with TRBD1. The source of this sequence is a woman aged 45 to 65 who had recovered from COVID-19. Material for sequencing was PBMCs or T cells enriched from blood (not recorded which). CDR3 sequence reads: CATSRPGQGTTEAFF. CDR3 nucleotide sequence: TGTGCCACCAGCAGACCTGGACAGGGGACCACTGAAGCTTTCTTT.